This entry lists 9 T cell receptor beta chains sequenced from one sample in a study of blood T cell repertoires in COVID-19. Some clones are missing from TCRdb's copy, which holds only in-frame ones; the method was immunoSEQ multiplex PCR. The sample records more than 300,000 clones, approximately 89% being singletons. The sequencing sample was made of peripheral blood. The receptors come from a woman aged 25 to 39 with COVID-19, enrolled during active disease.

The chain joins TRBV6-5 to TRBJ2-7; D is uncertain. V was pared by 5 bases and J by 3 bases, with 8 bases between. From germline, CDR1 is MNHEY and CDR2 SVGAGI. The CDR3 extends over 12 amino acids. DNA of the CDR3: TGTGCCAGCAGTCTAGGATACTACGAGCAGTACTTC. It yields the protein CASSLGYYEQYF.

This chain links TRBV2 with TRBJ2-1; perhaps TRBD2 as D (7 bases). Germline loops: CDR1 SNHLY, CDR2 FYNNEI. The CDR3 sequence is 14 residues long. V was trimmed by 7 bases and J by 9 bases, leaving 19 bases between them. CDR3 in amino acids: CASKGGGSLTEQFF. The CDR3 nucleotides read TGTGCCAGCAAGGGGGGCGGGAGCCTCACTGAGCAGTTCTTC. Looking up the rest from reference TRBV2 and TRBJ2-1 gives the full variable domain: EPEVTQTPSHQVTQMGQEVILRCVPISNHLYFYWYRQILGQKVEFLVSFYNNEISEKSEIFDDQFSVERPDGSNFTLKIRSTKLEDSAMYFCASKGGGSLTEQFFGPGTRLTVL.

V is TRBV30 and J is TRBJ1-3, with unresolved D. Germline CDR1 reads GTSNPN; CDR2 reads SVGIG (reference sequence). This CDR3 is 14 amino acids long. Trimming pared 3 bases from V and 2 bases from J, leaving 11 bases between. CDR3 sequence: CAWRAGRTGNTIYF. The CDR3 coding sequence is TGTGCCTGGAGAGCGGGCAGGACTGGAAACACCATATATTTT. Supplemented by reference TRBV30 and TRBJ1-3, the full variable domain reads SQTIHQWPATLVQPVGSPLSLECTVEGTSNPNLYWYRQAAGRGLQLLFYSVGIGQISSEVPQNLSASRPQDRQFILSSKKLLLSDSGFYLCAWRAGRTGNTIYFGEGSWLTVV.

The chain joins TRBV21-1 to TRBJ2-3; TRBD2, as called in the table, went unchecked against the DNA. TRBV21-1 is described as a pseudogene. This CDR3 has 17 residues. CDR3 sequence reads: CASSKRRGLGSTDTQYF. The CDR3 DNA is TGTGCCAGCAGCAAACGGAGGGGCCTGGGGTCCACAGATACGCAGTATTTT.

The chain carries TRBV7-9 and TRBJ2-1, with 8 nucleotides matching TRBD2. The CDR3 has 16 residues. Germline-derived CDR1 and CDR2 are SEHNR and FQNEAQ (reference sequence). The junction had 10 bases not matched to a gene; V was cut back by 1 base and J by 8 bases. The CDR3 DNA sequence: TGTGCCAGCAGCTTAGTGGGCGGCGGGAGGAGGGATGAGCAGTTCTTC. Encoded protein: CASSLVGGGRRDEQFF.

The chain couples TRBV5-1 to TRBJ2-1; TRBD1 might be the D (6 bases). Germline loops: CDR1 SGHRS, CDR2 YFSETQ. Trimming took off 3 bases at V and 0 bases at J, with 10 bases between the two ends. The CDR3 length is 15 residues. CDR3 sequence (DNA): TGCGCCAGCAGCTCAGGACAGAACTCCTACAATGAGCAGTTCTTC. Its translation: CASSSGQNSYNEQFF.

This chain links TRBV5-5 with TRBJ1-3; 7 bases line up with TRBD1. The CDR3 is 16 residues long. Germline CDR1 is SGHKS and CDR2 is YYEKEE (reference sequence). V dropped 3 bases and J dropped 4; count of bases not matched to a gene: 10. The CDR3 nucleotides read TGTGCCAGCAGCTCTACAGGGGTCGGTTTGGGAAACACCATATATTTT. Encoded protein: CASSSTGVGLGNTIYF. Together with reference TRBV5-5 and TRBJ1-3, the CDR3 gives the full variable domain: DAGVTQSPTHLIKTRGQQVTLRCSPISGHKSVSWYQQVLGQGPQFIFQYYEKEERGRGNFPDRFSARQFPNYSSELNVNALLLGDSALYLCASSSTGVGLGNTIYFGEGSWLTVV.

The CDR3 reads CASSDNRGYTQYF. The CDR3 DNA is TGCGCCAGCAGCGATAACAGGGGGTACACGCAGTATTTT. The chain couples TRBV5-1 to TRBJ2-3; TRBD1 matches at 8 bases. Germline V gives CDR1 SGHRS, CDR2 YFSETQ. The CDR3 length is 13 residues. J lost 9 bases, V lost 4 bases, and 7 bases had no gene match.

The V gene is TRBV7-3, the J gene TRBJ2-7; D might be TRBD2 (5 bases). Deletions cut 0 bases from V and 3 bases from J, with 12 bases between. The CDR3 runs to 15 residues. Germline V lookup: CDR1 SGHTA, CDR2 FQGTGA. This CDR3 reads CASSLTGLSGYEQYF. The CDR3 nucleotides read TGTGCCAGCAGCTTAACCGGGCTGAGCGGCTACGAGCAGTACTTC. Complete variable domain (other parts from reference TRBV7-3 and TRBJ2-7): GAGVSQTPSNKVTEKGKYVELRCDPISGHTALYWYRQSLGQGPEFLIYFQGTGAADDSGLPNDRFFAVRPEGSVSTLKIQRTERGDSAVYLCASSLTGLSGYEQYFGPGTRLTVT.